Sequencing of this TCR beta chain was carried out in a study of blood T cell repertoires in COVID-19. Study information: PBMCs, B-cell-depleted T cells, or T cells provided the cDNA or gDNA that made up the material.

This table comes from immunoSEQ multiplex PCR, and its TCRdb copy is limited to in-frame clones, with some not included. The data show some 240,000 clones, about 86% seen once. Trimming took off 3 bases at V and 2 bases at J, with 14 bases between the two ends. CDR1 and CDR2 (germline): LGHDT, YNNKEL (reference sequence). This CDR3 is built from 15 residues. Donors of Cohort 3 who recovered were those that had two negative PCRs, clearance, or symptom resolution. The clonotype was recovered from a man aged 50 to 60 who had recovered from COVID-19. The sample consisted of PBMCs or T cells enriched from blood (not recorded which). The V gene is TRBV3-1 (or the pseudogene TRBV3-2), the J gene TRBJ2-7, with D uncertain. The CDR3 nucleotides are TGTGCCAGCAGCCATCAGGCTTCTTGGCCCTACGAGCAGTACTTC. Amino acids: CASSHQASWPYEQYF.